These 20 T cell receptor beta chains came from one sample sequenced in a study of Ad26.COV2.S vaccination and SARS-CoV-2 variants. As to treatment: around 19 received Ad26.COV2.S at low or high dose, single or two shots; 5 received placebo; per-sample allocation not given. After the first vaccine or placebo injection, samples were drawn on day 63. Data came from immunoSEQ multiplex PCR; TCRdb stores just in-frame clones and leaves some out. The data hold 350,000 to 550,000 clones, with 89% observed a single time. This material consisted of peripheral blood, taken in a trial of Ad26.COV2.S vaccine versus placebo. These receptors all come from a person aged 18-60 years who received the Ad26.COV2.S COVID-19 vaccine or a placebo.

This chain links TRBV30 with TRBJ2-3; 8 bases are shared with TRBD2. The length of the CDR3 is 15 residues. Germline CDR1 reads GTSNPN; CDR2 reads SVGIG (reference sequence). Unmatched junction bases numbered 9, after V lost 3 bases and J lost 4 bases. CDR3 sequence reads: CAWRGREGRADTQYF. As DNA, the CDR3 is TGTGCCTGGAGGGGACGGGAGGGCCGCGCAGATACGCAGTATTTT. Looking up the rest from reference TRBV30 and TRBJ2-3 gives the full variable domain: SQTIHQWPATLVQPVGSPLSLECTVEGTSNPNLYWYRQAAGRGLQLLFYSVGIGQISSEVPQNLSASRPQDRQFILSSKKLLLSDSGFYLCAWRGREGRADTQYFGPGTRLTVL.

V is TRBV4-2 and J is TRBJ2-5; unclear D gene. Per germline, CDR1 LGHNA and CDR2 YNFKEQ. This CDR3 region has 15 residues. V lost 0 bases, J lost 5 bases, and 13 bases lay in between. In DNA form, the CDR3 reads TGTGCCAGCAGCCAAGATTTTTCGGGTCCGGAGACCCAGTACTTC. Translation gives CASSQDFSGPETQYF.

The count of this clone is one. V gene TRBV12-3 or TRBV12-4 combines with J gene TRBJ1-5; D unclear. V was shortened by 1 base and J by 7 bases, with 8 bases between the two germline ends. The CDR3 runs to 13 residues. DNA for the CDR3: TGTGCCAGCAGTTTAGTCGTCGGGCAGCCCCAGCATTTT. Translated, it gives CASSLVVGQPQHF.

The CDR3 nucleotides are TGTGCCAGCACCCAGGGAGGGTCTCAAGGGCAGTATTTT. It specifies CASTQGGSQGQYF. V is TRBV7-9 and J is TRBJ2-3, with 7 positions matching TRBD2. Trimming cost V 7 bases and J 11 bases; bases outside gene matches: 12. The germline V gene has CDR1 SEHNR and CDR2 FQNEAQ (reference sequence). There are 13 residues in the CDR3.

This chain uses TRBV6-4 with TRBJ1-2; a weak D match, TRBD1 (6 bases). V lost 8 bases and J lost 4, with 17 bases in between. Germline values: CDR1 MRHNA, CDR2 SNTAGT. The CDR3 is 14 amino acids. The DNA of the CDR3 is TGTGCCAGCCCCCTGGGGGCACGGGGCTATGGCTACACCTTC. Translating gives CASPLGARGYGYTF.

In this sample, this clone turned up a few times. The chain uses TRBV4-2 and TRBJ1-5; the D is unclear. This CDR3 comprises 17 residues. V lost 1 base to trimming and J lost 1 base, with 14 bases between them. The V gene's germline CDR1 is LGHNA and CDR2 YNFKEQ. The CDR3, as DNA: TGTGCCAGCAGCCAAGGGCGGGTTGATGGGAGCAATCAGCCCCAGCATTTT. Translating gives CASSQGRVDGSNQPQHF.

CDR3 sequence reads: CASSLRGGTEAFF. CDR3 nucleotide sequence: TGTGCCAGCAGTCTTCGCGGAGGCACTGAAGCTTTCTTT. V is TRBV6-5 and J is TRBJ1-1; D unclear. This CDR3 has 13 residues. Germline V gene sequence: CDR1 MNHEY, CDR2 SVGAGI. V gave up 5 bases and J gave up 4 bases, with 11 bases separating them.

This sequence joins TRBV18 and TRBJ2-1, with TRBD1 matching over 9 bases. Germline trimming cut 3 bases from V and 10 bases from J; bases unmatched to any gene: 13. In germline, CDR1 is KGHSH, CDR2 LQKENI. The CDR3 extends over 16 amino acids. The CDR3 protein is CASSPRQGGTSMEQFF. CDR3 nucleotides: TGTGCCAGCTCACCGCGACAGGGGGGAACCTCCATGGAGCAGTTCTTC.

This clone was recorded once. Written as DNA, the CDR3 is TGTGCCAGCAGTGATCATAAGAACACTGAAGCTTTCTTT. It is translated as CASSDHKNTEAFF. J is TRBJ1-1 and V is TRBV6-1; D gene unclear. The CDR3 contains 13 residues. Trimming pared 3 bases from V and 1 base from J, leaving 6 bases between. Germline V gene sequence: CDR1 MNHNS, CDR2 SASEGT.

V is TRBV10-3 and J is TRBJ1-4; no clear D. V was trimmed by 3 bases and J by 2 bases, leaving 10 bases between them. Germline assignment: CDR1 ENHRY and CDR2 SYGVKD. The CDR3 has 15 residues. The CDR3 loop reads CAISDGVATNEKLFF. CDR3 in DNA: TGTGCCATCAGTGATGGGGTAGCGACTAATGAAAAACTGTTTTTT.

This clone was detected only a few times. The rearrangement links TRBV13 to TRBJ2-3; weak D call: TRBD2 (6 bases). The V end was cut by 5 bases, the J end by 0 bases, with 12 bases between. Germline CDR1 reads PRHDT; CDR2 reads FYEKMQ (reference sequence). The CDR3 has 15 amino acids. The CDR3 nucleotides are TGTGCCAGCAGCCGAAATAGCGGTAGCACAGATACGCAGTATTTT. Its translation: CASSRNSGSTDTQYF.

The J gene is TRBJ1-5, the V gene TRBV12-3 or TRBV12-4; D uncertain. The CDR3 is 13 amino acids. Trimming removed 6 bases at V and 0 bases at J, with 6 bases between. For the CDR3, the DNA is TGTGCCAGCAGCCGAGATAGCAATCAGCCCCAGCATTTT. Its protein is CASSRDSNQPQHF.

J is TRBJ2-7 and V is TRBV30, with TRBD1 as a possible D gene (5 bases). The V end lost 4 bases, the J end lost 5 bases, and 18 bases lay between the germline ends. The CDR3 loop spans 14 amino acids. Per germline, CDR1 GTSNPN and CDR2 SVGIG (reference sequence). CDR3 nucleotides: TGTGCCTGGACCTTAGGGGTAGGTCCTAACGAGCAGTACTTC. The encoded protein is CAWTLGVGPNEQYF. The whole variable domain, remainder taken from reference TRBV30 and TRBJ2-7, is SQTIHQWPATLVQPVGSPLSLECTVEGTSNPNLYWYRQAAGRGLQLLFYSVGIGQISSEVPQNLSASRPQDRQFILSSKKLLLSDSGFYLCAWTLGVGPNEQYFGPGTRLTVT.

The chain uses TRBV4-1 and TRBJ2-5; D is uncertain. CDR1 is MGHRA, CDR2 YSYEKL, per germline. The CDR3 has 13 amino acids. The V end was cut by 0 bases, the J end by 5 bases, with 7 bases between. CDR3 coding DNA: TGCGCCAGCAGCCAAGACCCCGAGGAGACCCAGTACTTC. Amino acids: CASSQDPEETQYF.

The chain carries TRBV10-3 and TRBJ1-2, with a possible D match to TRBD1 (6 bases). CDR1 is ENHRY, CDR2 SYGVKD, per germline. V shed 4 bases and J shed 2 bases, with 11 bases lying between them. This CDR3 has 14 residues. The CDR3 nucleotides are TGTGCCATCAGTGGTCACGACAGGAACTATGGCTACACCTTC. Translating gives CAISGHDRNYGYTF.

The chain links TRBV5-1 to TRBJ1-3; maybe TRBD1 (6 bases). The length of the CDR3 is 16 residues. Between the trimmed V and J ends, which lost 4 bases and 0 bases, there was a span of 14 bases. Per germline, CDR1 SGHRS and CDR2 YFSETQ. The CDR3 region is CASSVMGALSGNTIYF. The DNA for the CDR3 is TGCGCCAGCAGCGTGATGGGGGCCCTCTCTGGAAACACCATATATTTT. Full variable domain (outside the CDR3, taken from reference TRBV5-1 and TRBJ1-3): KAGVTQTPRYLIKTRGQQVTLSCSPISGHRSVSWYQQTPGQGLQFLFEYFSETQRNKGNFPGRFSGRQFSNSRSEMNVSTLELGDSALYLCASSVMGALSGNTIYFGEGSWLTVV.

V usage is TRBV7-3 and J usage is TRBJ2-1; 12 bases are a match to TRBD2. Germline-derived CDR1 and CDR2 are SGHTA and FQGTGA. The CDR3 runs to 14 residues. V lost 5 bases to trimming and J lost 5 bases; unmatched junction nucleotides: 1. CDR3 protein: CASSRTSGNNEQFF. The CDR3 DNA sequence: TGTGCCAGCAGCCGGACTAGCGGGAACAATGAGCAGTTCTTC.

The chain carries TRBV12-5 and TRBJ1-4; D is ambiguous. The CDR3 is 15 residues long. Germline lookup yields CDR1 LGHNT and CDR2 FRNRAP. V shed 1 base and J shed 5 bases, with 11 bases lying between them. This CDR3 is CASGLGRGGNEKLFF. In nucleotides, the CDR3 is TGTGCTAGTGGTTTGGGGAGAGGAGGAAATGAAAAACTGTTTTTT.

The V call is TRBV25-1, the J call TRBJ2-7; D gene unclear. Germline V CDR1 and CDR2: MGHDK, SYGVNS. CDR3 length equals 14 residues. Between the trimmed V and J ends, which lost 1 base and 6 bases, there was a span of 13 bases. CDR3 DNA sequence: TGTGCCAGCAGTGAATTTACGGATCGACTCGAGCAGTACTTC. This translates into CASSEFTDRLEQYF.

This sequence joins TRBV7-6 and TRBJ1-2; D ambiguous. Germline CDR1 SGHVS, CDR2 FNYEAQ. This CDR3 spans 16 amino acids. Trimming shortened V by 2 bases and J by 3 bases, and 16 bases separated the two germline ends. The CDR3 DNA reads TGTGCCAGCAGCTTAAACCCCGGGGAGGGCTACTATGGCTACACCTTC. Translation gives CASSLNPGEGYYGYTF.